A selection of T cell receptor beta chains follows, all from one sample in a study of OX40 agonist ivuxolimab in advanced cancers. The repertoire was sequenced with immunoSEQ multiplex PCR; TCRdb's copy has only in-frame clones and lacks some. Of tens of thousands of clones in the sample, around 78% were seen once. This specimen was CD4+ or CD8+ T cells sorted from blood, taken in a trial of the OX40 agonist ivuxolimab. The receptors originated from an adult with an advanced solid tumor such as melanoma, head and neck, liver or kidney cancer. CDR3s include the opening cysteine and the closing phenylalanine or tryptophan. Each record gives: clone size, D gene, J gene, V gene, CDR3 length, CDR3 protein, CDR3 DNA. A D gene is named only where the DNA matches it firmly. Rows give clone size only sometimes, using once, few, many, or a class for an expanded clone.

-,-,TRBJ2-1,TRBV30,17,CASPRVGAALTYNEQFF,TGTGCCTCCCCCCGGGTGGGGGCCGCTCTCACGTACAATGAGCAGTTCTTC
few,-,TRBJ1-3,TRBV18,17,CASSPRTGLLSGNTIYF,TGTGCCAGCTCACCACGTACAGGACTGCTCTCTGGAAACACCATATATTTT
few,-,TRBJ1-1,TRBV19,13,CASTSLRNTEAFF,TGTGCCAGTACCTCCTTACGCAACACTGAAGCTTTCTTT
-,-,TRBJ2-5,TRBV7-8,15,CASSLILGPQETQYF,TGTGCCAGCAGTCTCATCCTGGGACCGCAAGAGACCCAGTACTTC
few,TRBD1,TRBJ1-4,TRBV7-2,16,CASSPGTGRTNEKLFF,TGTGCCAGCAGCCCGGGGACAGGCCGAACTAATGAAAAACTGTTTTTT
-,-,TRBJ2-7,TRBV19,12,CASRKQHYEQYF,TGTGCCAGTAGGAAGCAGCACTACGAGCAGTACTTC
-,TRBD1,TRBJ1-2,TRBV2,14,CASSGDSWNYGYTF,TGTGCCAGCAGTGGGGACAGTTGGAACTATGGCTACACCTTC
-,-,TRBJ2-5,TRBV28,14,CASRPHRVRETQYF,TGTGCCAGCAGACCCCACAGGGTACGAGAGACCCAGTACTTC
-,-,TRBJ1-3,TRBV28,16,CASRGLRWGAGNTIYF,TGTGCCAGCAGGGGACTTCGGTGGGGCGCGGGAAACACCATATATTTT
-,-,TRBJ2-2,TRBV5-1,16,CASSLAPGGGAGELFF,TGCGCCAGCAGCTTGGCCCCAGGAGGAGGGGCCGGGGAGCTGTTTTTT
few,TRBD1,TRBJ2-7,TRBV5-1,17,CASSLAGTATRVYEQYF,TGCGCCAGCAGCTTGGCCGGGACAGCCACACGGGTTTACGAGCAGTACTTC
once,-,TRBJ2-1,TRBV19,18,CASSRAGTGLGGPSEQFF,TGTGCCAGTAGTCGGGCAGGGACAGGCCTCGGGGGGCCGTCTGAGCAGTTCTTC
-,TRBD1,TRBJ1-2,TRBV18,15,CASSTAGTGAAGYTF,TGTGCCAGCTCAACGGCCGGGACAGGGGCTGCGGGCTACACCTTC
-,-,TRBJ1-3,TRBV19,16,CASSVAGTFSGNTIYF,TGTGCCAGTAGTGTTGCCGGGACTTTCTCTGGAAACACCATATATTTT
few,-,TRBJ1-1,TRBV28,14,CASTVGAEMTEAFF,TGTGCCAGCACCGTAGGGGCCGAGATGACTGAAGCTTTCTTT
-,TRBD1,TRBJ2-2,TRBV29-1,14,CSVEGTGYTGELFF,TGCAGCGTTGAAGGGACAGGGTACACCGGGGAGCTGTTTTTT
-,-,TRBJ2-7,TRBV7-3,14,CASSSGLIGAAQYF,TGTGCCAGCAGCTCAGGTTTAATTGGGGCAGCGCAGTACTTC
-,TRBD1,TRBJ2-3,TRBV30,14,CACTIRGRSDTQYF,TGTGCCTGTACTATCAGGGGGCGTTCAGATACGCAGTATTTT
few,TRBD2,TRBJ2-3,TRBV5-1,13,CASSWTSGSPQYF,TGCGCCAGCAGCTGGACTAGCGGGAGCCCGCAGTATTTT
-,-,TRBJ1-3,TRBV7-2,15,CASSLGLISGNTIYF,TGTGCCAGCAGCTTGGGTCTGATCTCTGGAAACACCATATATTTT
-,TRBD1,TRBJ1-1,TRBV7-2,15,CASSARTGGRTEAFF,TGTGCCAGCAGCGCACGGACAGGGGGCCGGACTGAAGCTTTCTTT
-,TRBD1,TRBJ1-4,TRBV29-1,15,CSVATGGSWGEKLFF,TGCAGCGTTGCTACAGGGGGCTCGTGGGGTGAAAAACTGTTTTTT
-,-,TRBJ2-1,TRBV7-9,14,CASSLVASLVEQFF,TGTGCCAGCAGCTTAGTCGCCAGCCTAGTAGAGCAGTTCTTC
once,TRBD1,TRBJ2-7,TRBV7-2,16,CASSFGGKQGAHEQYF,TGTGCCAGCAGCTTCGGGGGCAAACAGGGGGCCCACGAGCAGTACTTC
-,-,TRBJ1-3,TRBV14,17,CASSATGRLFSGNTIYF,TGTGCCAGCAGCGCCACCGGACGTCTGTTCTCTGGAAACACCATATATTTT
-,TRBD2,TRBJ2-1,TRBV5-1,17,CASSSMKTSGGHNEQFF,TGCGCCAGCAGCTCCATGAAGACTAGCGGGGGGCACAATGAGCAGTTCTTC
few,-,TRBJ2-5,TRBV6-5,13,CASNEGVKETQYF,TGTGCCAGCAATGAAGGGGTAAAGGAGACCCAGTACTTC
-,-,TRBJ2-1,TRBV30,14,CAWSVISGYNEQFF,TGTGCCTGGAGTGTAATTAGCGGCTACAATGAGCAGTTCTTC
-,-,TRBJ2-3,TRBV25-1,15,CASSEWAGHRDTQYF,TGTGCCAGCAGTGAATGGGCAGGGCATCGAGATACGCAGTATTTT
-,TRBD2,TRBJ2-1,TRBV10-1,18,CASSYTVPSGKPYNEQFF,TGCGCCAGCAGCTATACAGTCCCTAGCGGGAAGCCTTACAATGAGCAGTTCTTC
-,-,TRBJ1-2,TRBV18,14,CASSPRADNYGYTF,TGTGCCAGCTCACCGAGGGCAGACAACTATGGCTACACCTTC
-,-,TRBJ1-5,TRBV6-1,15,CASSADDRSNQPQHF,TGTGCCAGCAGCGCCGACGACAGAAGCAATCAGCCCCAGCATTTT
-,TRBD1,TRBJ1-4,TRBV27,13,CASSSGDSEKLFF,TGTGCCAGCAGTTCGGGGGACAGTGAAAAACTGTTTTTT
-,TRBD1,TRBJ2-3,TRBV11-3,16,CASSLGGGVGTDTQYF,TGTGCCAGCAGCTTAGGAGGGGGCGTTGGCACAGATACGCAGTATTTT
-,-,TRBJ2-1,TRBV5-1,16,CASSLVGGSSYNEQFF,TGCGCCAGCAGCTTGGTGGGCGGCAGCTCCTACAATGAGCAGTTCTTC
few,-,TRBJ1-5,TRBV19,15,CASRDGTRSNQPQHF,TGTGCCAGTAGGGACGGGACCCGTAGCAATCAGCCCCAGCATTTT
-,-,TRBJ1-1,TRBV5-1,14,CASSLGTANTEAFF,TGCGCCAGCAGCTTGGGGACAGCTAACACTGAAGCTTTCTTT
once,TRBD2,TRBJ2-7,TRBV2,14,CASSEPGGPGEQYF,TGTGCCAGCAGTGAACCGGGAGGGCCTGGCGAGCAGTACTTC
-,-,TRBJ2-4,TRBV6-6,15,CAITMGTIAKNIQYF,TGTGCCATCACCATGGGGACAATAGCCAAAAACATTCAGTACTTC
-,-,TRBJ1-2,TRBV6-6,14,CASSYPQTSDGYTF,TGTGCCAGCAGTTACCCACAAACCTCAGATGGCTACACCTTC
-,TRBD1,TRBJ1-1,TRBV5-5,15,CASAISQGAVTEAFF,TGTGCCAGCGCCATCAGCCAGGGGGCCGTCACTGAAGCTTTCTTT
-,TRBD1,TRBJ1-4,TRBV25-1,17,CASSDRTGGETNEKLFF,TGTGCCAGCAGTGACCGGACAGGGGGCGAAACTAATGAAAAACTGTTTTTT
-,-,TRBJ2-5,TRBV7-7,14,CASSKSGTAETQYF,TGTGCCAGCAGCAAAAGCGGGACAGCGGAGACCCAGTACTTC
-,TRBD2,TRBJ2-1,TRBV29-1,15,CSGIAGGSSYNEQFF,TGCAGCGGGATAGCGGGAGGGAGCTCCTACAATGAGCAGTTCTTC
-,-,TRBJ2-3,TRBV2,12,CASRVGTDTQYF,TGTGCCAGCAGGGTGGGCACAGATACGCAGTATTTT
-,-,TRBJ1-4,TRBV2,13,CASNRDRNEKLFF,TGTGCCAGTAACAGAGATCGTAATGAAAAACTGTTTTTT
-,-,TRBJ2-1,TRBV7-2,15,CASSLEHVGTFEQFF,TGTGCCAGCAGCTTAGAGCACGTCGGGACATTCGAGCAGTTCTTC